This TCR beta chain was documented in a study of cytomegalovirus exposure and HLA in healthy donors. Overall study: When fewer than 500 donors were genotyped, roughly 80% of them were found to fall in the Caucasian-associated ancestry cluster.

This clone was seen only once. Its antigen is still unknown. Germline trimming cut 2 bases from V and 7 bases from J; bases unmatched to any gene: 8. Germline-derived CDR1 and CDR2 are MDHEN and SYDVKM. This CDR3 comprises 16 residues. In the PCR, 60 Vbeta and 13 Jbeta primers were used. The repertoire was sequenced with immunoSEQ multiplex PCR; TCRdb's copy has only in-frame clones and lacks some. The sample shows 150,000 to 200,000 clones, 77% of them seen only once. Whereas donors were nominally healthy upon sampling, unrecorded immune exposures were probable. Study observations and caveats: Accurate prediction of most subjects' HLA-A and HLA-B alleles from TCR beta sequences was reported. In all likelihood, a cluster of highly shared sequence variants was a sequencing artifact.

The receptor was isolated from a woman aged 60-75 years in good health and CMV-seropositive. This chain joins TRBV28 and TRBJ2-1; TRBD1 matches 10 bases. Sequencing was carried out using PBMCs. The CDR3: CASSLVGQGIENEQFF. The CDR3 DNA is TGTGCCAGCAGTTTAGTGGGACAGGGGATTGAGAATGAGCAGTTCTTC.